This TCR beta chain was captured by sequencing in a study of blood T cell repertoires in COVID-19 (dated by TCRdb to the early 2020s). About the full investigation: Collaborator samples came from the United States, Italy and Spain and covered acute and convalescent phases of COVID-19. Samples were obtained from the ongoing ImmuneRACE study (first 160 participants) and from over a thousand subjects provided by 6 global collaborators. The material from the prospective study consisted of cDNA or gDNA derived from T cells, B-cell-depleted T cells, or PBMCs. Sample metadata almost always included a de-identified subject ID, COVID-19 status, age in years and sex. Subjects who had been exposed to COVID-19, were actively infected with it, or had recovered from it provided the deeply sampled blood TCRbeta repertoires that made up the dataset. The repertoires were made available in a free public database intended to serve as a resource for research on the immune response to SARS-CoV-2. HLA class I and class II types, where available, came from metadata supplied by the sample provider rather than from assay-based typing.

Participants in the prospective study were aged roughly 18 to 90 years, lived in under 30 United States geographic areas, and enrolled through a virtual design. Cohort assignment in the prospective study relied on participant-reported clinical history from a screening survey and a study questionnaire. Each participant in the prospective study had whole blood, serum and a nasopharyngeal or oropharyngeal swab collected by mobile phlebotomists. Additional blood draws and questionnaires over an approximately 2-month period could optionally be provided by prospective study participants. Before DNA extraction, blood samples from the prospective study were shipped at room temperature or frozen. The immunoSEQ Assay, a bias-controlled multiplex PCR, was used to amplify TCRbeta CDR3 regions from genomic DNA. In the original analysis: Within the assay, amplification of reference gene primers was used to estimate how many nucleated cells each sample contained. To quantify the absolute abundance of each unique TCRbeta CDR3 rearrangement, sequence reads were collapsed and filtered. For each sample, productive Simpson clonality was calculated by taking the square root of Simpson's diversity index across productive rearrangements. What TCRdb holds here is the immuneACCESS table cut down to in-frame rearrangements. Part of the clones is not present; checked against another copy, under half of the missing clones reflect an unresolved V gene, and the others are unexplained. The V and J calls and clone size are taken from that table; D and trimming were inferred from the DNA. Present in this sample are some 300,000 clones, 90% of which were seen just once. The top ten clones comprise over 3.5% of the sample.

The CDR3, cysteine through phenylalanine, is 11 amino acids long. This entry keeps only the CDR3 DNA: 33 bases, framed from base 1. V is reduced by 6 bases and J by 8 bases, leaving a spacing of 9 bases between them. CDR1 and CDR2 are drawn from the germline V gene (reference sequence): SGHKS, YYEKEE. This clone was seen just once. Its binding antigen is unknown. The input lacks base qualities; no much larger clone sits a single base away. General conclusions and limits of the study: How much clinical and demographic metadata was included differed by source and by participant, and the metadata was provided uncurated.

What was sequenced was PBMCs or T cells enriched from blood (not recorded which). The sequence is built from TRBV5-5 and TRBJ2-1, with no reliable assignment of the D segment. This TCR was sampled from a woman aged 18 to 35 with acute COVID-19. The DNA reads TGTGCCAGCATCAGGAATCATGAGCAGTTCTTC. This is translated as CASIRNHEQFF.